A single sample is the source of the 30 T cell receptor beta chains below, sequenced in a study of blood T cell repertoires in COVID-19. Sequencing used immunoSEQ multiplex PCR; TCRdb keeps in-frame clones, though not all of them. This sample carries about 100,000 clones, roughly 90% of them seen once, and the ten largest clones take approximately 7%. The sample comprised peripheral blood. The receptors stem from a man aged 30 to 39 in a cohort sampled during active COVID-19.

The chain carries TRBV6-5 and TRBJ1-2; 7 bases agree with TRBD1. CDR1 MNHEY and CDR2 SVGAGI come from the germline V gene. CDR3 length: 13 amino acids. The junction had 2 bases not matched to a gene; V was cut back by 5 bases and J by 2 bases. The CDR3 spells CASSLQGNYGYTF. CDR3 DNA: TGTGCCAGCAGTCTACAGGGGAACTATGGCTACACCTTC.

This clone occurred once. The V call is TRBV7-8, the J call TRBJ1-2; TRBD1 aligns across 9 bases. After removal of 3 bases from V and 4 bases from J, the junction contained 6 bases not matched to a gene. The CDR3 extends over 15 amino acids. CDR1 SGHVS and CDR2 FQNEAQ come from the germline V gene. The CDR3 sequence: CASSFRTGEGYGYTF. DNA for the CDR3: TGTGCCAGCAGCTTCAGGACAGGGGAGGGCTATGGCTACACCTTC.

The V and J genes are TRBV5-1 and TRBJ1-6; maybe TRBD1 (6 bases). The V end lost 0 bases, the J end lost 7 bases, and 14 bases lay between the germline ends. The CDR3 contains 16 residues. Germline loops: CDR1 SGHRS, CDR2 YFSETQ. The CDR3 here is CASSLAGQGRNSPLHF. DNA of the CDR3: TGCGCCAGCAGCTTGGCCGGTCAGGGGCGGAATTCACCCCTCCACTTT. Full variable domain (remainder filled in from reference TRBV5-1 and TRBJ1-6): KAGVTQTPRYLIKTRGQQVTLSCSPISGHRSVSWYQQTPGQGLQFLFEYFSETQRNKGNFPGRFSGRQFSNSRSEMNVSTLELGDSALYLCASSLAGQGRNSPLHFGNGTRLTVT.

This clone has just one count. J is TRBJ1-5 and V is TRBV6-6, with 7 positions matching TRBD1. Germline CDR1 and CDR2: MNHNY and SVGAGI (reference sequence). This CDR3 is 13 amino acids long. Trimming at V came to 8 bases and at J to 11 bases, leaving 12 bases not matched to a gene. CDR3 in DNA: TGTGCCAGCGGATACCGGGACAGTCTTACCCAGCATTTT. This codes for CASGYRDSLTQHF.

The V and J genes are TRBV18 and TRBJ1-1; 8 bases align to TRBD1. The CDR3 covers 15 residues. The germline V gene has CDR1 KGHSH and CDR2 LQKENI. J lost 2 bases, V lost 5 bases, and 7 bases had no gene match. The chain's CDR3 is CASSAGTGSNTEAFF. CDR3 DNA sequence: TGTGCCAGCTCAGCTGGGACAGGTTCTAACACTGAAGCTTTCTTT.

The chain has TRBV7-2 and TRBJ1-5, with TRBD1 matching 8 bases. With V trimmed by 5 bases and J by 2 bases, 2 bases remained unmatched. Germline V gene lookup returns CDR1 SGHTA and CDR2 FQGNSA. This CDR3 has 14 amino acids. CDR3 sequence: CASSPDRGNQPQHF. Written as DNA, the CDR3 is TGTGCCAGCAGCCCGGACAGGGGCAATCAGCCCCAGCATTTT.

V and J are TRBV28 and TRBJ1-2; the match to TRBD1 covers 10 bases. The junction had 5 bases not matched to a gene; V was cut back by 7 bases and J by 0 bases. CDR1 is MDHEN and CDR2 is SYDVKM in the germline V gene. The CDR3 contains 15 residues. For the CDR3, the DNA is TGTGCCAGCACCGGGACAGGGGAAGCTAACTATGGCTACACCTTC. Translation gives CASTGTGEANYGYTF.

The rearrangement links TRBV2 to TRBJ2-1, with 12 bases lining up with TRBD2. The ends lost 5 bases at V and 4 bases at J; junction bases unmatched: 6. Germline V lookup: CDR1 SNHLY, CDR2 FYNNEI. This CDR3 region has 16 residues. The DNA for the CDR3 is TGTGCCAGCAGTAAGACTAGCGGGGGTCGTTACAATGAGCAGTTCTTC. It encodes CASSKTSGGRYNEQFF.

The V gene is TRBV5-4, the J gene TRBJ1-2; TRBD1 is a possible D gene (6 bases). The CDR3 loop spans 15 amino acids. The V gene lost 1 base and the J gene lost 7 bases, with 17 bases spanning the gap. Germline V gene data show CDR1 as SGHNT and CDR2 as YYREEE (reference sequence). The DNA for the CDR3 is TGTGCCAGCAGCTTGCGGACAGACGAAAATCGTGGCTACACCTTC. It encodes CASSLRTDENRGYTF. The full variable domain, with the rest looked up from reference TRBV5-4 and TRBJ1-2, is ETGVTQSPTHLIKTRGQQVTLRCSSQSGHNTVSWYQQALGQGPQFIFQYYREEENGRGNFPPRFSGLQFPNYSSELNVNALELDDSALYLCASSLRTDENRGYTFGSGTRLTVV.

This sequence joins TRBV3-1 (or the pseudogene TRBV3-2) and TRBJ2-5; D is ambiguous. Germline V gene sequence: CDR1 LGHDT, CDR2 YNNKEL (reference sequence). The CDR3 totals 12 residues. V lost 1 base to trimming and J lost 5 bases, with 5 bases between them. The CDR3, as DNA: TGTGCCAGCAGCCAAGCCGAGGAGACCCAGTACTTC. Translating it yields CASSQAEETQYF.

This chain joins TRBV2 and TRBJ1-6; TRBD1 matches 7 bases. The ends lost 6 bases at V and 4 bases at J; junction bases unmatched: 9. The CDR3 extends over 16 amino acids. Per germline, CDR1 SNHLY and CDR2 FYNNEI. The DNA for the CDR3 is TGTGCCAGCAGGGCTCCGGGACAGCTGTATAATTCACCCCTCCACTTT. Translating it yields CASRAPGQLYNSPLHF.

The genes are TRBV25-1 and TRBJ2-5; TRBD1 might be the D (5 bases). From germline, CDR1 is MGHDK and CDR2 SYGVNS. This CDR3 region has 13 residues. V was trimmed by 4 bases and J by 1 base, leaving 7 bases between them. The CDR3 spells CASSGQPQETQYF. CDR3 nucleotides: TGTGCCAGCAGTGGACAGCCCCAAGAGACCCAGTACTTC.

In this sample, this clone turned up a few times. The V call is TRBV11-3, the J call TRBJ2-7; 8 positions agree with TRBD2. CDR3 length: 18 amino acids. V lost 1 base, J lost 0 bases, and 11 bases stayed unmatched. Germline lookup yields CDR1 SGHNT and CDR2 YENEEA. CDR3 sequence (DNA): TGTGCCAGCAGCTTAGTGATGAAGAGCGGGGGCTTCTCCTACGAGCAGTACTTC. Its translation: CASSLVMKSGGFSYEQYF. The whole variable domain, remainder taken from reference TRBV11-3 and TRBJ2-7, is EAGVVQSPRYKIIEKKQPVAFWCNPISGHNTLYWYLQNLGQGPELLIRYENEEAVDDSQLPKDRFSAERLKGVDSTLKIQPAELGDSAVYLCASSLVMKSGGFSYEQYFGPGTRLTVT.

This rearrangement joins TRBV2 to TRBJ1-2; D possibly corresponds to TRBD1 (6 bases). The germline V gene has CDR1 SNHLY and CDR2 FYNNEI. This CDR3 contains 14 residues. V was pared by 6 bases and J by 2 bases, with 13 bases between. The CDR3 region is CASRLDSTNYGYTF. Here the CDR3 DNA reads TGTGCCAGCAGGCTGGACAGCACGAACTATGGCTACACCTTC.

The gene calls are TRBV28 and TRBJ1-2; 11 bases fit TRBD1. Germline V gene data show CDR1 as MDHEN and CDR2 as SYDVKM. The trim removed 6 bases at V and 3 bases at J, leaving 6 bases unmatched. The CDR3 loop spans 15 amino acids. The CDR3 reads CASSTGQGADYGYTF. DNA for the CDR3: TGTGCCAGCAGCACCGGACAGGGGGCGGACTATGGCTACACCTTC.

The chain links TRBV19 to TRBJ2-7; D not certain. Germline V lookup: CDR1 LNHDA, CDR2 SQIVND (reference sequence). The CDR3 contains 13 residues. V dropped 5 bases and J dropped 6 bases, with 14 bases sitting between them. This CDR3 reads CASSGQAGLEQYF. The CDR3 bases are TGTGCCAGTAGTGGCCAGGCCGGCCTCGAGCAGTACTTC.

CDR3 sequence (DNA): TGTGCCAGCAGCCCACTGGGGGGGCTCGCTGGCTACACCTTC. The encoded protein is CASSPLGGLAGYTF. The chain has TRBV11-2 and TRBJ1-2; a possible D gene is TRBD1 (6 bases). Trimming left V 5 bases short and J 7 bases short, with 17 bases between. The germline gives CDR1 SGHAT, CDR2 FQNNGV. The CDR3 covers 14 residues.

This chain links TRBV19 with TRBJ2-2; 12 bases are shared with TRBD2. Germline V gene lookup returns CDR1 LNHDA and CDR2 SQIVND (reference sequence). V shed 7 bases, J shed 3 bases, and the junction held 0 bases outside the gene matches. The CDR3 length is 14 residues. As DNA, the CDR3 is TGTGCCAGTACTAGCGGGGGGGACACCGGGGAGCTGTTTTTT. As protein: CASTSGGDTGELFF.

There are a few counts of this clone. The V gene is TRBV7-2, the J gene TRBJ1-5; no clear D gene. The V and J ends lost 5 bases and 1 base respectively, with 12 bases between them. The CDR3 consists of 15 residues. Germline CDR1 SGHTA, CDR2 FQGNSA. This CDR3 reads CASSQRAGSNQPQHF. As DNA, the CDR3 is TGTGCCAGCAGCCAGAGGGCTGGGAGCAATCAGCCCCAGCATTTT.

This chain links TRBV4-3 with TRBJ1-2; 7 nucleotides match TRBD1. CDR1 and CDR2 from the germline V gene are LGHNA and YSLEER. The CDR3 totals 14 residues. The V gene end was trimmed by 0 bases and the J gene end by 3 bases; junction bases not matched to a gene: 1. The CDR3 DNA sequence: TGCGCCAGCAGCCAAGACAGGGGGGACTATGGCTACACCTTC. Amino acid sequence: CASSQDRGDYGYTF.

The CDR3 DNA reads as TGTGCCAGCTCACCTCTAACGGGAGAGAGAGAAGCTTTCTTT. This translates into CASSPLTGEREAFF. The chain is built from TRBV18 and TRBJ1-1, with D unresolved. This CDR3 has 14 residues. From germline, CDR1 is KGHSH and CDR2 LQKENI. V dropped 3 bases and J dropped 8 bases, with 16 bases sitting between them. The full variable domain, its missing parts supplied by reference TRBV18 and TRBJ1-1, is NAGVMQNPRHLVRRRGQEARLRCSPMKGHSHVYWYRQLPEEGLKFMVYLQKENIIDESGMPKERFSAEFPKEGPSILRIQQVVRGDSAAYFCASSPLTGEREAFFGQGTRLTVV.

The chain combines TRBV3-1 (or the pseudogene TRBV3-2) with TRBJ1-5; D ambiguous. V was shortened by 8 bases and J by 2 bases, with 16 bases between the two germline ends. The CDR3 is 15 residues long. Germline CDR1 LGHDT, CDR2 YNNKEL (reference sequence). In nucleotides, the CDR3 is TGTGCCAGCCGGGCCTCCGGGGATGGCAATCAGCCCCAGCATTTT. Its protein is CASRASGDGNQPQHF.

This chain connects TRBV5-1 to TRBJ2-5; D is unresolved. Germline V CDR1 and CDR2: SGHRS, YFSETQ. The length of the CDR3 is 13 residues. V dropped 4 bases and J dropped 2 bases, with 9 bases sitting between them. In nucleotides, the CDR3 is TGCGCCAGCAGCCTACCGAGACAAGAGACCCAGTACTTC. This encodes CASSLPRQETQYF.

This chain uses TRBV11-2 with TRBJ2-5; the match to TRBD2 covers 9 bases. Trimming took 5 bases from V and 5 from J; bases not matched to a gene: 12. The CDR3 covers 16 residues. Germline V gene lookup returns CDR1 SGHAT and CDR2 FQNNGV. The CDR3 reads CASSGGRLAGWETQYF. In DNA form, the CDR3 reads TGTGCCAGCAGCGGTGGCCGGCTAGCGGGGTGGGAGACCCAGTACTTC.

In its sample, this clone was seen many times. The genes are TRBV6-1 and TRBJ1-1; 9 bases match TRBD1. The J segment lost 4 bases and the V segment lost 0 bases, leaving 9 bases of the junction unmatched. The CDR3 covers 17 residues. Germline loops: CDR1 MNHNS, CDR2 SASEGT. The CDR3 nucleotides read TGTGCCAGCAGTGAAGCGAGGGGGACAGGGCTGGGCACTGAAGCTTTCTTT. It translates to CASSEARGTGLGTEAFF.

This rearrangement joins TRBV2 to TRBJ1-3; 7 positions match TRBD1. The CDR3 consists of 15 residues. Trimming cost V 6 bases and J 0 bases; bases outside gene matches: 5. From germline, CDR1 is SNHLY and CDR2 FYNNEI. CDR3 amino acids: CASRGTVLSGNTIYF. CDR3 DNA sequence: TGTGCCAGCAGAGGGACAGTCCTCTCTGGAAACACCATATATTTT.

The chain is built from TRBV4-3 and TRBJ2-1, with a possible D match to TRBD2 (6 bases). This CDR3 spans 15 amino acids. Trimming pared 3 bases from V and 0 bases from J, leaving 9 bases between. CDR1 LGHNA and CDR2 YSLEER come from the germline V gene. This CDR3 reads CASSQGLLSYNEQFF. CDR3 sequence (DNA): TGCGCCAGCAGCCAGGGACTTCTCTCCTACAATGAGCAGTTCTTC.

Only one count was recorded for this clone. The rearrangement uses TRBV10-3 and TRBJ2-7; tentative D call: TRBD1 (5 bases). Per the germline V gene, CDR1 is ENHRY and CDR2 is SYGVKD. Trimming pared 2 bases from V and 4 bases from J, leaving 9 bases between. The CDR3 spans 13 residues. CDR3 sequence: CAISEPPGYEQYF. CDR3 DNA sequence: TGTGCCATCAGTGAGCCCCCAGGGTACGAGCAGTACTTC.

With regard to this clone: This same CDR3 is encoded by further DNA sequences in the sample. The chain has TRBV12-3 or TRBV12-4 and TRBJ2-7; unclear D gene. V was clipped by 5 bases and J by 2 bases, with 10 bases between them. The CDR3 is made up of 13 amino acids. The CDR3 DNA reads TGTGCCAGCAGTCCGAGACGGGCCTACGAGCAGTACTTC. Translating it yields CASSPRRAYEQYF.

This chain links TRBV18 with TRBJ2-1, with 9 positions matching TRBD1. The CDR3 is 15 amino acids. Trimming removed 3 bases from V and 5 bases from J; junction bases left unmatched: 5. The germline V gene has CDR1 KGHSH and CDR2 LQKENI. CDR3 region: CASSPYRTGDNEQFF. Written as DNA, the CDR3 is TGTGCCAGCTCACCCTACCGGACAGGGGACAATGAGCAGTTCTTC.